This T cell receptor beta chain was captured by sequencing in a study of blood T cell repertoires in COVID-19. Study information: The United States, Italy and Spain were the sources of the acute and convalescent COVID-19 samples. The cDNA or gDNA used as material had been derived from T cells, B-cell-depleted T cells, or PBMCs.

The CDR3 extends over 15 amino acids. The V gene lost 3 bases and the J gene lost 4 bases, with 13 bases spanning the gap. Germline CDR1 reads LNHDA; CDR2 reads SQIVND (reference sequence). Measured with immunoSEQ multiplex PCR; TCRdb has only the in-frame clones, and not every one. This sample has about 67,000 clones, with 80% to 90% found just once. The chain is built from TRBV19 and TRBJ2-1; maybe TRBD1 (6 bases). Source material: peripheral blood. This receptor was taken from a man aged 50 or older with active COVID-19. The CDR3 reads CASSISAGEYNEQFF. The CDR3 coding sequence is TGTGCCAGTAGTATCTCGGCAGGGGAATACAATGAGCAGTTCTTC.